This record concerns one TCR beta chain sequence. This clonotype was detected only a few times. Its antigen remains unidentified. Per-base qualities were not stored, and no clone one base away is much larger. This entry belongs to a study of T-cell reconstitution after alpha-beta-depleted transplantation in children listed by TCRdb under 2016. About the investigation overall: T-cell immune reconstitution after TCRalphabeta/CD19-depleted allogeneic hematopoietic cell transplantation in children was quantitatively tracked in the study by means of TCR repertoire profiling. Study-level results and caveats: Over the following months the frequencies of hyperexpanded clones went down, and after one year T-cell counts and TCRbeta diversity were mostly credited to newly produced T cells. In some patients, the high TCRbeta diversity seen at day 60 was put down to recipient T cells and intrathymic progenitors that had survived conditioning. About two months after transplant, the apparently early recovery of alphabetaT-cell counts reportedly depended on just several hundred clones that had expanded rapidly and came from non-depleted graft cells.

Sample treatment or condition, as interpreted from the label and publication: allogeneic hematopoietic cell transplantation with graft depleted of TCRalphabeta T cells and CD19 B cells. TCRalphabeta/CD19-depleted allogeneic hematopoietic cell grafts were given to the transplant recipients, all of whom were children. From the cysteine through the phenylalanine, the CDR3 covers 14 amino acids. This entry keeps only the CDR3 DNA: 42 bases, framed from base 1. V and J lose 8 bases and 3 bases, and a span of 14 bases separates them. Via the germline V gene, CDR1 is MNHNS and CDR2 SASEGT. Libraries were built with PCR. Sequenced on an Illumina HiSeq 2500. To normalize quantification of the TCRbeta repertoire, the TCR libraries were built with molecular barcoding that relied on unique molecular identifiers. TCRdb's own reprocessing of the public reads used fastp at Q25 and MiXCR and kept productive beta chains. Rows with a matching CDR3 protein are joined into one entry that keeps the most common DNA and genes. The sample records around 600,000 distinct CDR3 sequences, about 21% of which are singletons. Less than 15% of the sample comes from the top ten.

The source was PBMCs, mostly from graft donor cells, collected 360 days after TCRalphabeta/CD19-depleted stem cell transplant. The TCR was taken from a boy under three years old who had a stem cell transplant for acute myeloid leukemia, so the T cells may come from the graft donor. The chain was built from TRBV6-1 and TRBJ1-5; a weak D assignment points to TRBD1 (5 bases agree). The CDR3 region reads CASGALGANQPQHF. The DNA reads TGTGCCAGCGGGGCTTTAGGGGCCAATCAGCCCCAGCATTTT.